The 29 T cell receptor beta chains given below trace back to one sample, sequenced in a study of CD8+ T cells in alopecia areata. The study team obtained lesional scalp punch biopsies and peripheral blood from alopecia areata patients. In each case, RNA was isolated and then reverse transcribed into cDNA as the sequencing template. Measured with immunoSEQ multiplex PCR; TCRdb has only the in-frame clones, and not every one. This repertoire shows about 9,700 clones, around 67% found once; its top ten account for roughly 15%. The sample consisted of skin. These receptors all come from a human donor with alopecia areata.

The V call is TRBV4-3, the J call TRBJ2-4; D is unclear. V was shortened by 0 bases and J by 1 base, with 10 bases between the two germline ends. This CDR3 has 16 residues. The germline V gene has CDR1 LGHNA and CDR2 YSLEER. The DNA of the CDR3 is TGCGCCAGCAGCCAAGAGGGCCTCGGGGCCAAAAACATTCAGTACTTC. Translated: CASSQEGLGAKNIQYF.

The V gene is TRBV5-6, the J gene TRBJ2-2; D is possibly TRBD2 (6 bases). Germline CDR1 reads SGHDT; CDR2 reads YYEEEE. The germline V and J ends were trimmed by 4 bases and 4 bases, with 11 bases remaining between them. CDR3 length: 14 amino acids. The CDR3 DNA reads as TGTGCCAGCAGCCCACTAGCCGGCACCGGGGAGCTGTTTTTT. Translation gives CASSPLAGTGELFF.

The rearrangement links TRBV7-2 to TRBJ1-5, with 9 bases fitting TRBD1. This CDR3 has 17 amino acids. The V and J ends lost 2 bases and 6 bases, in that order; junction bases with no gene match: 11. Looked up from germline, CDR1 is SGHTA and CDR2 is FQGNSA. This CDR3 is CASSLKQGARGVQPQHF. The CDR3 DNA sequence: TGTGCCAGCAGCTTAAAACAGGGGGCGAGAGGAGTTCAGCCCCAGCATTTT.

This chain joins TRBV25-1 and TRBJ2-1, with unresolved D. The V end lost 3 bases, the J end lost 8 bases, and 11 bases lay between the germline ends. This CDR3 region has 13 residues. Germline CDR1 is MGHDK and CDR2 is SYGVNS. Here the CDR3 reads CASSDMGSDEQFF. The CDR3 DNA is TGTGCCAGCAGTGATATGGGATCGGATGAGCAGTTCTTC.

Written as DNA, the CDR3 is TGTGCCAGTAGAAGCCCCAGGGCCCAAGCCCCGACGTATGGCTACACCTTC. It codes for CASRSPRAQAPTYGYTF. This sequence joins TRBV19 and TRBJ1-2; perhaps TRBD1 as D (5 bases). Trimming shortened V by 6 bases and J by 5 bases, and 25 bases separated the two germline ends. Germline-derived CDR1 and CDR2 are LNHDA and SQIVND (reference sequence). CDR3 length: 17 amino acids.

This chain joins TRBV28 and TRBJ2-3, with D unresolved. The length of the CDR3 is 12 residues. With 4 bases removed from V and 2 bases from J, the gap between germline ends came to 4 bases. CDR1 is MDHEN, CDR2 SYDVKM, per germline. The CDR3 coding sequence is TGTGCCAGCAGTTCTTTCACAGATACGCAGTATTTT. Protein: CASSSFTDTQYF.

V and J are TRBV7-3 and TRBJ2-1, with D perhaps matching TRBD1 or TRBD2 (5 bases each). Trimming pared 1 base from V and 7 bases from J, leaving 17 bases between. The CDR3 is made up of 16 amino acids. Germline CDR1 SGHTA, CDR2 FQGTGA. The CDR3 loop reads CASSLSGGAIQNEQFF. CDR3 DNA: TGTGCCAGCAGCTTAAGTGGGGGTGCCATTCAGAATGAGCAGTTCTTC.

The rearrangement uses TRBV29-1 and TRBJ1-2; D remains unclear. Trimming left V 4 bases short and J 4 bases short, with 22 bases between. Germline lookup yields CDR1 SQVTM and CDR2 ANQGSEA. This CDR3 is built from 16 residues. The CDR3 loop is CSVVGSPGGTLYGYTF. In nucleotides, the CDR3 is TGCAGCGTTGTGGGGAGTCCCGGCGGCACTCTCTATGGCTACACCTTC.

The V gene is TRBV5-4, the J gene TRBJ1-2; the D gene is possibly TRBD1 (5 bases). Trimming pared 3 bases from V and 6 bases from J, leaving 21 bases between. The germline V gene has CDR1 SGHNT and CDR2 YYREEE (reference sequence). The CDR3 runs 16 residues. DNA for the CDR3: TGTGCCAGCAGCTGGGGCCCAGCGGGGGACGGAAATGGCTACACCTTC. Translating gives CASSWGPAGDGNGYTF.

The chain recombines TRBV27 with TRBJ1-2; 10 positions agree with TRBD1. J was trimmed by 0 bases and V by 5 bases; bases with no gene match: 12. CDR1 is MNHEY, CDR2 SMNVEV, per germline (reference sequence). CDR3 size: 18 residues. This CDR3 reads CASSPPGQGNGANYGYTF. CDR3 in DNA: TGTGCCAGCAGTCCTCCGGGACAGGGGAACGGAGCTAACTATGGCTACACCTTC.

The rearrangement joins TRBV14 to TRBJ1-6, with D possibly TRBD1 on 6 matching bases. Germline assignment: CDR1 SGHDN and CDR2 FVKESK. V was trimmed by 1 base and J by 10 bases, leaving 11 bases between them. This CDR3 spans 14 amino acids. The CDR3 DNA reads as TGTGCCAGCAGCCAAGTTACAGGGAGATCACCCCTCCACTTT. Translating it yields CASSQVTGRSPLHF.

The V and J genes are TRBV4-3 and TRBJ2-3, with TRBD2 matching 8 bases. This CDR3 has 13 amino acids. J was trimmed by 6 bases and V by 5 bases; bases with no gene match: 4. Germline values: CDR1 LGHNA, CDR2 YSLEER. CDR3 sequence (DNA): TGCGCCAGCAGCTATAGCGGGAAGGATACGCAGTATTTT. This sequence encodes CASSYSGKDTQYF.

This clone was seen only a few times. V and J are TRBV5-4 and TRBJ2-3; 9 bases align to TRBD2. The ends lost 4 bases at V and 2 bases at J; junction bases unmatched: 5. CDR1 is SGHNT, CDR2 YYREEE, per germline (reference sequence). The CDR3 has 15 amino acids. CDR3 in DNA: TGTGCCAGCAGCCGGACTAGCGAAAACACAGATACGCAGTATTTT. Translating gives CASSRTSENTDTQYF. The entire variable domain, with the rest obtained from reference TRBV5-4 and TRBJ2-3, is as follows: ETGVTQSPTHLIKTRGQQVTLRCSSQSGHNTVSWYQQALGQGPQFIFQYYREEENGRGNFPPRFSGLQFPNYSSELNVNALELDDSALYLCASSRTSENTDTQYFGPGTRLTVL.

The CDR3 here is CASSNTWASADNEQFF. The CDR3 DNA follows: TGTGCCAGCAGCAATACATGGGCTAGCGCAGACAATGAGCAGTTCTTC. The rearrangement uses TRBV21-1 and TRBJ2-1; TRBD2, the table's D call, lacks a check against the DNA. TRBV21-1 is classified as a pseudogene. CDR3 size: 16 residues.

The chain carries TRBV5-4 and TRBJ2-7; 11 bases fit TRBD1. Germline-derived CDR1 and CDR2 are SGHNT and YYREEE (reference sequence). The CDR3 extends over 14 amino acids. J was trimmed by 7 bases and V by 4 bases; bases with no gene match: 7. In DNA form, the CDR3 reads TGTGCCAGCAGCAGGGGACAGGGGGAGGGAGAGCAGTACTTC. Amino acids: CASSRGQGEGEQYF.

The V and J genes are TRBV11-3 and TRBJ2-7, with 8 nucleotides matching TRBD1. Germline CDR1 and CDR2: SGHNT and YENEEA. V lost 3 bases and J lost 3; bases outside the gene matches: 7. The CDR3 contains 15 residues. The CDR3 region has the DNA TGTGCCAGCAGCTTGGACAGGGCGTGGTTCTACGAGCAGTACTTC. It translates to CASSLDRAWFYEQYF.

The chain carries TRBV14 and TRBJ1-2, with D hard to call. Looked up from germline, CDR1 is SGHDN and CDR2 is FVKESK. Between the trimmed V and J ends, which lost 4 bases and 2 bases, there was a span of 8 bases. This CDR3 has 13 residues. The CDR3 sequence is CASSRGWNYGYTF. As DNA, the CDR3 is TGTGCCAGCAGCCGAGGGTGGAACTATGGCTACACCTTC.

V usage is TRBV23-1 and J usage is TRBJ2-1; 8 bases match TRBD1. TRBV23-1 is an ORF, with its function uncertain. The junction had 8 bases not matched to a gene; V was cut back by 6 bases and J by 10 bases. The CDR3 length is 13 residues. The CDR3 sequence: CASSQDRGCEQFF. DNA for the CDR3: TGCGCCAGCAGCCAAGACAGGGGTTGCGAGCAGTTCTTC.

The CDR3 region is CASTFNGQGARETQYF. Written as DNA, the CDR3 is TGTGCCAGCACCTTTAACGGACAGGGGGCGCGGGAGACCCAGTACTTC. V gene TRBV7-9 combines with J gene TRBJ2-5, with 11 bases matching TRBD1. Germline trimming cut 7 bases from V and 5 bases from J; bases unmatched to any gene: 12. The CDR3 has 16 amino acids. Germline V gene data show CDR1 as SEHNR and CDR2 as FQNEAQ (reference sequence).

The chain carries TRBV5-6 and TRBJ1-2; D uncertain. The CDR3 has 17 amino acids. V lost 4 bases, J lost 0 bases, and 19 bases lay in between. Germline lookup yields CDR1 SGHDT and CDR2 YYEEEE. This CDR3 reads CASSLWWVPASNYGYTF. As DNA, the CDR3 is TGTGCCAGCAGCCTATGGTGGGTTCCAGCCTCTAACTATGGCTACACCTTC.

This clone was detected only once. This chain connects TRBV10-3 to TRBJ2-7; D may be TRBD2 (6 bases). The CDR3 consists of 13 residues. V lost 11 bases to trimming and J lost 7 bases, with 21 bases between them. The germline CDR1 and CDR2 sequences are ENHRY and SYGVKD. The CDR3 sequence: CASRVPQGGEQYF. DNA for the CDR3: TGTGCCTCCCGTGTTCCTCAGGGAGGAGAGCAGTACTTC.

The J gene is TRBJ1-4, the V gene TRBV2; tentatively, D is TRBD1 (6 bases). Germline V CDR1 and CDR2: SNHLY, FYNNEI. CDR3 length equals 15 residues. Trimming took off 5 bases at V and 3 bases at J, with 13 bases between the two ends. The CDR3: CASSRDRLANEKLFF. The CDR3 nucleotides are TGTGCCAGCAGTAGAGACAGGCTGGCTAATGAAAAACTGTTTTTT.

The V and J genes are TRBV7-2 and TRBJ1-1; D uncertain. CDR3 length equals 12 residues. The V and J ends lost 9 bases and 4 bases respectively, with 12 bases between them. In germline, CDR1 is SGHTA, CDR2 FQGNSA. As DNA, the CDR3 is TGTGCCAGTGGTACAAGGGTCACTGAAGCTTTCTTT. This translates into CASGTRVTEAFF. Filled out from reference TRBV7-2 and TRBJ1-1, the complete variable domain reads GAGVSQSPSNKVTEKGKDVELRCDPISGHTALYWYRQSLGQGLEFLIYFQGNSAPDKSGLPSDRFSAERTGGSVSTLTIQRTQQEDSAVYLCASGTRVTEAFFGQGTRLTVV.

This clone was seen only a few times. The chain recombines TRBV14 with TRBJ1-6; 7 bases align to TRBD1. Germline CDR1 and CDR2: SGHDN and FVKESK. V was clipped by 1 base and J by 8 bases; unmatched bases: 8. The CDR3 length is 16 residues. The CDR3 loop reads CASSQGSTGVHSPLHF. The CDR3 nucleotides read TGTGCCAGCAGCCAAGGGTCTACAGGGGTACATTCACCCCTCCACTTT.

V is TRBV28 and J is TRBJ2-1, with TRBD2 matching over 7 bases. The CDR3 loop spans 16 amino acids. The germline CDR1 and CDR2 sequences are MDHEN and SYDVKM. J lost 2 bases, V lost 5 bases, and 9 bases had no gene match. CDR3 amino acids: CASSLLLATPYNEQFF. DNA of the CDR3: TGTGCCAGCAGTCTGCTACTAGCGACCCCCTACAATGAGCAGTTCTTC.

With regard to this clone: This same CDR3 is encoded by further DNA sequences in the sample. The chain joins TRBV28 to TRBJ1-1, with 9 bases identical to TRBD1. The CDR3 spans 17 residues. The V and J ends lost 2 bases and 0 bases, in that order; junction bases with no gene match: 7. Germline lookup yields CDR1 MDHEN and CDR2 SYDVKM. CDR3 sequence reads: CASSLLGQGLMNTEAFF. The CDR3 nucleotides read TGTGCCAGCAGTTTACTAGGACAGGGGCTCATGAACACTGAAGCTTTCTTT.

The chain employs TRBV28 and TRBJ2-5; 7 bases are a match to TRBD1. This CDR3 is built from 14 residues. Germline CDR1 MDHEN, CDR2 SYDVKM. The V and J ends lost 4 bases and 1 base, in that order; junction bases with no gene match: 3. The chain's CDR3 is CASSSTGTQETQYF. In DNA form, the CDR3 reads TGTGCCAGCAGTTCGACAGGGACCCAAGAGACCCAGTACTTC.

CDR3 sequence (DNA): TGTGCCAGCAGTAAAACAGGGGCTCAATACGAGCAGTACTTC. It specifies CASSKTGAQYEQYF. V usage is TRBV6-5 and J usage is TRBJ2-7; 7 bases map to TRBD1. After removal of 5 bases from V and 4 bases from J, the junction contained 8 bases not matched to a gene. The CDR3 has 14 amino acids. Germline-derived CDR1 and CDR2 are MNHEY and SVGAGI.

This clone appeared a few times. The chain is built from TRBV4-3 and TRBJ2-7, with a possible D match to TRBD1 (5 bases). This CDR3 is built from 13 residues. V was cut by 4 bases and J by 4 bases, with 11 bases left in between. From germline, CDR1 is LGHNA and CDR2 YSLEER. CDR3 bases: TGCGCCAGCAGCCCATACTCAGGGTACGAGCAGTACTTC. Encoded protein: CASSPYSGYEQYF.